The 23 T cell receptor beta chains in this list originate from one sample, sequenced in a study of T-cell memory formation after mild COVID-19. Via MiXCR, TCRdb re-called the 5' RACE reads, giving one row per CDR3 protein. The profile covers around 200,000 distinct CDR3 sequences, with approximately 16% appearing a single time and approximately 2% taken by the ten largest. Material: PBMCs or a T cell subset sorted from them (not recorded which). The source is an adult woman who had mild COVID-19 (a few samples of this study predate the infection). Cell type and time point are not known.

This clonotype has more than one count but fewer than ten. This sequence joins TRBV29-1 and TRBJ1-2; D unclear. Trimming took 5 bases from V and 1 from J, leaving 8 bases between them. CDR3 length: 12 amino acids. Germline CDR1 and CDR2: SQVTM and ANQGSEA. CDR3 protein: CSVLGDNYGYTF. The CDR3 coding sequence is TGCAGCGTTCTGGGCGATAACTATGGCTACACCTTC.

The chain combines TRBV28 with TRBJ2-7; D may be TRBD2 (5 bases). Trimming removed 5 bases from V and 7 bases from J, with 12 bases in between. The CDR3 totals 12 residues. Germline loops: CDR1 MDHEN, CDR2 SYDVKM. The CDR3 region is CASSPLTGEQYF. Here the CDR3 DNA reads TGTGCCAGCAGTCCCCTCACGGGGGAGCAGTACTTC.

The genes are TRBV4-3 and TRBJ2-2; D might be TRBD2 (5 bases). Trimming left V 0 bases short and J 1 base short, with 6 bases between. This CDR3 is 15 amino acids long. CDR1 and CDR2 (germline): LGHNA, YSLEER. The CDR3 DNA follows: TGCGCCAGCAGCCAAGACGGGATGAACACCGGGGAGCTGTTTTTT. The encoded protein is CASSQDGMNTGELFF.

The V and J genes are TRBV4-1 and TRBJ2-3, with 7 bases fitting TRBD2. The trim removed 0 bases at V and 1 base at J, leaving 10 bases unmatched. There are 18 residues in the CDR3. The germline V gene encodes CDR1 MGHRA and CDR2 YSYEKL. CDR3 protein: CASSQDSVGLAGTDTQYF. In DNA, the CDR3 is TGCGCCAGCAGCCAAGACTCCGTTGGGCTAGCGGGCACAGATACGCAGTATTTT.

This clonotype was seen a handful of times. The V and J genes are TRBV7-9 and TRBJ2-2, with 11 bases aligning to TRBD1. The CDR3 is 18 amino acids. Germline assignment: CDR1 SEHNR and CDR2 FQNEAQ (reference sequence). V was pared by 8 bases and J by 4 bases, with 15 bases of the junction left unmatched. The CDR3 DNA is TGTGCCAGCGTACTGGACAGGGGGCTTGATTTTCGCACCGGGGAGCTGTTTTTT. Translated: CASVLDRGLDFRTGELFF. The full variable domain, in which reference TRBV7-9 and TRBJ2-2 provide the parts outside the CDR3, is DTGVSQNPRHKITKRGQNVTFRCDPISEHNRLYWYRQTLGQGPEFLTYFQNEAQLEKSRLLSDRFSAERPKGSFSTLEIQRTEQGDSAMYLCASVLDRGLDFRTGELFFGEGSRLTVL.

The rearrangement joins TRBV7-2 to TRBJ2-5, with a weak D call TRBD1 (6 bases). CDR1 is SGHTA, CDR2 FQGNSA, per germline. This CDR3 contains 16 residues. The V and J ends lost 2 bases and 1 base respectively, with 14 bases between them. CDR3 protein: CASSLRPGAPQETQYF. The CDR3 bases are TGTGCCAGCAGCTTAAGACCAGGGGCCCCCCAAGAGACCCAGTACTTC.

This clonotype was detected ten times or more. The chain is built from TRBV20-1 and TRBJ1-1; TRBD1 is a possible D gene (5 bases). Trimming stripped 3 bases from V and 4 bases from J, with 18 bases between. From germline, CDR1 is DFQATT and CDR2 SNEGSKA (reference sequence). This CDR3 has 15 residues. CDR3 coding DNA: TGCAGTGCTAGCAGGTCCTATACTGGGGGCACTGAAGCTTTCTTT. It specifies CSASRSYTGGTEAFF.

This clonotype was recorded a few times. In DNA form, the CDR3 reads TGTGCCAGCAGGGACGCCTCCTCCGGACTAGCGGGAAACATTCAGTACTTC. Protein: CASRDASSGLAGNIQYF. V and J are TRBV2 and TRBJ2-4; TRBD2 aligns across 11 bases. Looked up from germline, CDR1 is SNHLY and CDR2 is FYNNEI. The CDR3 is 17 residues long. The junction had 13 bases not matched to a gene; V was cut back by 6 bases and J by 6 bases.

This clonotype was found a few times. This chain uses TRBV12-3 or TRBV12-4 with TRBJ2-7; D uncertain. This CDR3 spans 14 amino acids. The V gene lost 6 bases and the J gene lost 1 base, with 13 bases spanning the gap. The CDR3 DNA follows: TGTGCCAGCAGGCTGGACGGGCTTTCCTACGAGCAGTACTTC. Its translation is CASRLDGLSYEQYF.

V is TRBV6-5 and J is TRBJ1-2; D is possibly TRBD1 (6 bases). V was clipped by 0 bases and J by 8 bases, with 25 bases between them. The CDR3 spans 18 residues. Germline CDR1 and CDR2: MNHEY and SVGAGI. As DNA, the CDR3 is TGTGCCAGCAGTTACTCGCTACGGGACACGGGCCGGGCTGGCGGCTACACCTTC. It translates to CASSYSLRDTGRAGGYTF.

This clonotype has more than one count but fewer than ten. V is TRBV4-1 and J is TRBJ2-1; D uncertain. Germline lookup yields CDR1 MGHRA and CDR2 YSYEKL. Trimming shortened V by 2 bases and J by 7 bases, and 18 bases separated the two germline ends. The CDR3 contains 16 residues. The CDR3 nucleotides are TGCGCCAGCAGCCAACTTCAATGGGGATCAAAGAATGAGCAGTTCTTC. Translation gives CASSQLQWGSKNEQFF.

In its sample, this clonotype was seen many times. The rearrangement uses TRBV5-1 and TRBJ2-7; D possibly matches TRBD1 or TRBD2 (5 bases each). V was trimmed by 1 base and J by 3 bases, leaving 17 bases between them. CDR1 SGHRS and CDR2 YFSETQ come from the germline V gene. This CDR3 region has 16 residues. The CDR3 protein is CASSLWGTPIDYEQYF. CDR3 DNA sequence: TGCGCCAGCAGCTTGTGGGGGACGCCCATTGACTACGAGCAGTACTTC.

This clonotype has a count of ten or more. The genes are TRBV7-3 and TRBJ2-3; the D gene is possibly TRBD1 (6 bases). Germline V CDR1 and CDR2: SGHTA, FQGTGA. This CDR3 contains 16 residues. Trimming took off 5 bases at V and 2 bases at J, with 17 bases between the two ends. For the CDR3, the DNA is TGTGCCAGCAGCATTCAGGGACGGACAGACACAGATACGCAGTATTTT. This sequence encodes CASSIQGRTDTDTQYF.

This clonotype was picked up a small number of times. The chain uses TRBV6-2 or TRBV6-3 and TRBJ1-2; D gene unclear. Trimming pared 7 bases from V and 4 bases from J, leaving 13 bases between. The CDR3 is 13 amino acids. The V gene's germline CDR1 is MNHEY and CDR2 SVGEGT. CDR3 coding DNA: TGTGCCAGCACCGGATCGGGAACCTATGGCTACACCTTC. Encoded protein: CASTGSGTYGYTF.

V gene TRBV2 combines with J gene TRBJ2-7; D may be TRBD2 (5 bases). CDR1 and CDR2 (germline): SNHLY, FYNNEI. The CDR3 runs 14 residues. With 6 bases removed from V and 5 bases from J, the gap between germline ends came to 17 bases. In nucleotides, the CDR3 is TGTGCCAGCAGCCTAGCATATGGTACCGACGAGCAGTACTTC. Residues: CASSLAYGTDEQYF.

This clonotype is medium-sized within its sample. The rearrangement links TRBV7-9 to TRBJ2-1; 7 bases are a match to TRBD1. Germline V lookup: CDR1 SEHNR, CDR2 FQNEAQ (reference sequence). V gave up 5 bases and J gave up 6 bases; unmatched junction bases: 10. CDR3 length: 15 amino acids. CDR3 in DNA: TGTGCCAGCAGCATCCGACCGACAGGGATCAATGAGCAGTTCTTC. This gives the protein CASSIRPTGINEQFF.

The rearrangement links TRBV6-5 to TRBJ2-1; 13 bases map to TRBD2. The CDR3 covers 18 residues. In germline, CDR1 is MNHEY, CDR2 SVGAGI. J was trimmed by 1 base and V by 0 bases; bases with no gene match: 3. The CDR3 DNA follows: TGTGCCAGCAGTTACTCTGTGACTAGCGGGGGGTCCTACAATGAGCAGTTCTTC. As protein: CASSYSVTSGGSYNEQFF.

CDR3 DNA: TGTGCCAGCAGTCCCCTAGCAGGGTACCAAGAGACCCAGTACTTC. It is translated as CASSPLAGYQETQYF. The chain employs TRBV27 and TRBJ2-5, with D perhaps given as TRBD1 or TRBD2 (5 bases each). From germline, CDR1 is MNHEY and CDR2 SMNVEV (reference sequence). CDR3 length: 15 residues. V dropped 5 bases and J dropped 0 bases, with 13 bases sitting between them.

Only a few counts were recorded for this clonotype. The CDR3, as DNA: TGCGCCAGCAGGGTCCAGCCAGGGGGCTCGAATTCACCCCTCCACTTT. Its protein is CASRVQPGGSNSPLHF. The chain links TRBV5-1 to TRBJ1-6, with TRBD1 matching over 8 bases. The CDR3 has 16 residues. V gave up 5 bases and J gave up 7 bases; unmatched junction bases: 11. The V gene's germline CDR1 is SGHRS and CDR2 YFSETQ.

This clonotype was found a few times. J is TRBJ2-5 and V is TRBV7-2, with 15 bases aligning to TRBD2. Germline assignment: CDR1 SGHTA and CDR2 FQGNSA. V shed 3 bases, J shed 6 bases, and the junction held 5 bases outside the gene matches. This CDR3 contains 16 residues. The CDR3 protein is CASSLGLAGGTQTQYF. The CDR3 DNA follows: TGTGCCAGCAGCTTGGGACTAGCGGGAGGAACCCAGACCCAGTACTTC.

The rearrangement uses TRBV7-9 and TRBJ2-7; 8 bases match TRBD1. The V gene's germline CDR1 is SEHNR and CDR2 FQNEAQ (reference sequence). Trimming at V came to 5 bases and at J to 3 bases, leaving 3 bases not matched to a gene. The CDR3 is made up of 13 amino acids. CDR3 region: CASSQTGGYEQYF. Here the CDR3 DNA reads TGTGCCAGCAGCCAAACAGGGGGCTACGAGCAGTACTTC.

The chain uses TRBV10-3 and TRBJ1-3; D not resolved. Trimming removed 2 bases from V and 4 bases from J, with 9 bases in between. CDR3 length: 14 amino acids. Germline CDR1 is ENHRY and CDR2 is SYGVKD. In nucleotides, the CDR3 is TGTGCCATCAGTGAGGACGTGAGGGGAAACACCATATATTTT. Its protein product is CAISEDVRGNTIYF.

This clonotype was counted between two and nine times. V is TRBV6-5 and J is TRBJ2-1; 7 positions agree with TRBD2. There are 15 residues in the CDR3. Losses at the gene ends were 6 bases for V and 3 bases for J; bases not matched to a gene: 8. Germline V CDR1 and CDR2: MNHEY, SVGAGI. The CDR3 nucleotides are TGTGCCAGCAGATTTACGGGAGGCTACTACAATGAGCAGTTCTTC. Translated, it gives CASRFTGGYYNEQFF.